This is a list of T cell receptor beta chains from one sample in a study of cytomegalovirus exposure and HLA in healthy donors. Generated by immunoSEQ multiplex PCR, the TCRdb table keeps only in-frame clones and is missing some. The data show 150,000 to 200,000 clones, approximately 85% seen once. Sequenced: PBMCs. The receptors stem from a woman between 50 and 59 years old in good health and CMV-seronegative. The CDR3 runs from the conserved cysteine through the conserved F or W. A D gene is named only where the DNA matches it firmly. Rows give clone size only sometimes, using once, few, many, or a class for an expanded clone.

16	TRBV5-6	TRBD2	once	TRBJ2-5	TGTGCCAGCAGCCTTCGACTAGCGGGAGTTGGGGAGACCCAGTACTTC	CASSLRLAGVGETQYF
17	TRBV25-1	.	.	TRBJ2-2	TGTGCCAGCAGTGGATCTAGGGGGGGAACGAACACCGGGGAGCTGTTTTTT	CASSGSRGGTNTGELFF
14	TRBV6-1	TRBD1	.	TRBJ1-1	TGTGCCAGCAGGAAGACAGGGACTAACACTGAAGCTTTCTTT	CASRKTGTNTEAFF
15	TRBV28	TRBD1	.	TRBJ1-6	TGTGCCAGCAGCTGGGCCGGGACAGGGAATTCACCCCTCCACTTT	CASSWAGTGNSPLHF
19	TRBV18	TRBD2	.	TRBJ2-6	TGTGCCAGCTCACCACTCCTTCAGCGGGAGTTGTCTGGGGCCAACGTCCTGACTTTC	CASSPLLQRELSGANVLTF
14	TRBV9	.	.	TRBJ1-4	TGTGCCAGCAGCGTAGGACAGACTAATGAAAAACTGTTTTTT	CASSVGQTNEKLFF
13	TRBV7-2	.	once	TRBJ2-3	TGTGCCAGCAGCTTAGGGCTGCCAGATACGCAGTATTTT	CASSLGLPDTQYF
14	TRBV9	TRBD1	.	TRBJ1-2	TGTGCCAGCAGCGTACAGGGGGCCGGCTATGGCTACACCTTC	CASSVQGAGYGYTF
13	TRBV7-2	.	.	TRBJ2-7	TGTGCCAGCAGCCCACAGGGTAGCACAGAGCAGTACTTC	CASSPQGSTEQYF
15	TRBV28	.	.	TRBJ1-5	TGTGCCAGCAGGCTGCGACTCAGGGCAAATCAGCCCCAGCATTTT	CASRLRLRANQPQHF
15	TRBV10-2	.	.	TRBJ2-7	TGCGCCAGCAGTGACGTAGGGGCAAACTTCTGGGAGCAGTACTTC	CASSDVGANFWEQYF
16	TRBV5-1	TRBD2	.	TRBJ2-1	TGCGCCAGCAGCTTGAGGAGCGGGGTCGTTGGGGGTGAGCAGTTCTTC	CASSLRSGVVGGEQFF
13	TRBV5-1	TRBD1	once	TRBJ1-5	TGCGCCAGCAGCTTGGACAGGGGCCAGCCCCAGCATTTT	CASSLDRGQPQHF
13	TRBV28	.	.	TRBJ2-7	TGTGCCAGCAGTTTAACCCCAATGGCCGAGCAGTACTTC	CASSLTPMAEQYF
14	TRBV2	.	.	TRBJ1-5	TGTGTCCGAGGGGGGGCGGCACGGGATCAGCCCCAGCATTTT	CVRGGAARDQPQHF
16	TRBV6-6	TRBD1	.	TRBJ1-4	TGTGCCAGCAGTCCGGGGGACAGGGGGCATTATGAAAAACTGTTTTTT	CASSPGDRGHYEKLFF
16	TRBV4-3	TRBD1	once	TRBJ2-5	TGCGCCAGCAGCCAAGGGGACAGGGGTAGAGAAGAGACCCAGTACTTC	CASSQGDRGREETQYF
16	TRBV5-6	TRBD2	.	TRBJ2-1	TGTGCCAGCAGCTTGTTGGGCGGGAGGTTGGGGAATGAGCAGTTCTTC	CASSLLGGRLGNEQFF
14	TRBV27	TRBD2	.	TRBJ2-7	TGTGCCAGCAGTTTAGCGGGAGGGTTGTACGAGCAGTACTTC	CASSLAGGLYEQYF
15	TRBV29-1	TRBD2	.	TRBJ2-1	TGCAGCGTTGAATTGCTAGCGGGAAGGGGTAATGAGCAGTTCTTC	CSVELLAGRGNEQFF
13	TRBV11-1	.	few	TRBJ1-2	TGTGCCAGCAGCCGGGTGGCTAACTATGGCTACACCTTC	CASSRVANYGYTF
15	TRBV4-1	TRBD2	.	TRBJ2-1	TGCGCCAGCAGCCACCTAGCGGGAGGAGGCAATGAGCAGTTCTTC	CASSHLAGGGNEQFF
16	TRBV7-2	TRBD1	once	TRBJ2-1	TGTGCCAGCAGCCTAGTTGGGACAGGGACCTACAATGAGCAGTTCTTC	CASSLVGTGTYNEQFF
15	TRBV15	.	.	TRBJ2-3	TGTGCCACCAGTGCTCGGGTAGCGTACACAGATACGCAGTATTTT	CATSARVAYTDTQYF
17	TRBV5-5	TRBD2	once	TRBJ2-1	TGTGCCAGCAGCTTAACCAGACTAGCGGGATTCAACAATGAGCAGTTCTTC	CASSLTRLAGFNNEQFF
16	TRBV18	.	few	TRBJ2-1	TGTGCCAGCTCACCACGCGGACAGAACCAATACAATGAGCAGTTCTTC	CASSPRGQNQYNEQFF
16	TRBV6-5	.	.	TRBJ2-3	TGTGCCAGCAGTTACCGGAGGACAGCCCCTCGGGATACGCAGTATTTT	CASSYRRTAPRDTQYF
13	TRBV12-5	.	few	TRBJ1-2	TGTGCTAGTGGTTTGGCCTTGGGGGGTGGCTACACCTTC	CASGLALGGGYTF